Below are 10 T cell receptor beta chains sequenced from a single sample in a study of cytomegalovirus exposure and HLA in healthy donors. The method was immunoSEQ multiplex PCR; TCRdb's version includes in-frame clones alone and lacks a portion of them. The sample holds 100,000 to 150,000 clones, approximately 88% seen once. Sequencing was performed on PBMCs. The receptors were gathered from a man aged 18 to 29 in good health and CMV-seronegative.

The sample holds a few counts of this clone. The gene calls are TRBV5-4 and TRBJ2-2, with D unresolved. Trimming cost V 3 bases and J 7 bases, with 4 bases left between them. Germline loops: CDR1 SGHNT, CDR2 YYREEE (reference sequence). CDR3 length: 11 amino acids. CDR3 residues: CASSSLGELFF. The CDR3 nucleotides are TGTGCCAGCAGCTCCCTCGGGGAGCTGTTTTTT.

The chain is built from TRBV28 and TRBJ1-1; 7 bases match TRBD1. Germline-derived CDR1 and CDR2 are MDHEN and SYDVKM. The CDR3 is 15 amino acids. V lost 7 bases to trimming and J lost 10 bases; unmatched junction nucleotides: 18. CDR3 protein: CASNKVAGTEVSAFF. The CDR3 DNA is TGTGCCAGCAACAAGGTAGCCGGGACAGAGGTGTCAGCTTTCTTT. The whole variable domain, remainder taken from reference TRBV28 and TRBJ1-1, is DVKVTQSSRYLVKRTGEKVFLECVQDMDHENMFWYRQDPGLGLRLIYFSYDVKMKEKGDIPEGYSVSREKKERFSLILESASTNQTSMYLCASNKVAGTEVSAFFGQGTRLTVV.

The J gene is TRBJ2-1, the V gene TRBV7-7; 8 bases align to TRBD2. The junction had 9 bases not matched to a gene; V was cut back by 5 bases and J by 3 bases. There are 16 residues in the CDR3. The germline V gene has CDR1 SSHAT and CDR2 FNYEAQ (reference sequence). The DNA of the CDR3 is TGTGCCAGCAGCCAAAATAGCGGGGAGAACTACAATGAGCAGTTCTTC. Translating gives CASSQNSGENYNEQFF.

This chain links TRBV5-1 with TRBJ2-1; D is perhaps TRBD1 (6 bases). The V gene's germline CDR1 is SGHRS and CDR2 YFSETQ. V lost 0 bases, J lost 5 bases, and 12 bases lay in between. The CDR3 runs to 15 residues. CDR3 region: CASSLGGGSNNEQFF. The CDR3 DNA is TGCGCCAGCAGCTTGGGAGGGGGTTCCAACAATGAGCAGTTCTTC.

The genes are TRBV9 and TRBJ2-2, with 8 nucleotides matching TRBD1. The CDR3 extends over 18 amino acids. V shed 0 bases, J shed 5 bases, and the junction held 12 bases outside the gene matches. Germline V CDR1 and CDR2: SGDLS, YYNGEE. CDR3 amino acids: CASSVESAGGAWTGELFF. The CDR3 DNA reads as TGTGCCAGCAGCGTAGAGTCGGCAGGGGGCGCGTGGACCGGGGAGCTGTTTTTT.

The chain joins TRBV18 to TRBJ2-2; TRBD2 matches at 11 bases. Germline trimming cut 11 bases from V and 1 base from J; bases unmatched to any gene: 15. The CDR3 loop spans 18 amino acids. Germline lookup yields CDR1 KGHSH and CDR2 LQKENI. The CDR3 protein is CAGSGTSGFTRNTGELFF. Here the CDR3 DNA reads TGTGCCGGTTCAGGGACTAGCGGATTTACAAGGAACACCGGGGAGCTGTTTTTT.

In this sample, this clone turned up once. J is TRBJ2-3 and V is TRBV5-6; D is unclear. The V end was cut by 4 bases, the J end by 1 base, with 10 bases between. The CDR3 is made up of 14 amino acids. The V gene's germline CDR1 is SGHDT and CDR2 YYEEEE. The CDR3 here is CASSPGVRTDTQYF. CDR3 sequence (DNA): TGTGCCAGCAGCCCTGGAGTTCGCACAGATACGCAGTATTTT.

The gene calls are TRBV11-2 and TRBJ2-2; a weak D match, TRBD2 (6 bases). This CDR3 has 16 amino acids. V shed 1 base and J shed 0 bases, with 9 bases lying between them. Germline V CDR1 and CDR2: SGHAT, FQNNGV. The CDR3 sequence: CASSLVAGSNTGELFF. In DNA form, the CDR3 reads TGTGCCAGCAGCTTAGTGGCGGGGTCGAACACCGGGGAGCTGTTTTTT.

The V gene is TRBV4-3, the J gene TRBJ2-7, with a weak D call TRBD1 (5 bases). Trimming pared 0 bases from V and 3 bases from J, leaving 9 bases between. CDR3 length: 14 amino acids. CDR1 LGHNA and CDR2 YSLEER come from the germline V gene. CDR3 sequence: CASSQDGAGYEQYF. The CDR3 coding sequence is TGCGCCAGCAGCCAAGATGGGGCAGGCTACGAGCAGTACTTC.

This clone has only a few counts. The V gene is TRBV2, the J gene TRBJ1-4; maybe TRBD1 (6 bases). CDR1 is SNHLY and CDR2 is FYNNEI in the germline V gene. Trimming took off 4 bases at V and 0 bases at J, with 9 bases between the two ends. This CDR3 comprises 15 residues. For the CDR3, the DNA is TGTGCCAGCAGTGGGGACACCTCAACTAATGAAAAACTGTTTTTT. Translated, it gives CASSGDTSTNEKLFF.